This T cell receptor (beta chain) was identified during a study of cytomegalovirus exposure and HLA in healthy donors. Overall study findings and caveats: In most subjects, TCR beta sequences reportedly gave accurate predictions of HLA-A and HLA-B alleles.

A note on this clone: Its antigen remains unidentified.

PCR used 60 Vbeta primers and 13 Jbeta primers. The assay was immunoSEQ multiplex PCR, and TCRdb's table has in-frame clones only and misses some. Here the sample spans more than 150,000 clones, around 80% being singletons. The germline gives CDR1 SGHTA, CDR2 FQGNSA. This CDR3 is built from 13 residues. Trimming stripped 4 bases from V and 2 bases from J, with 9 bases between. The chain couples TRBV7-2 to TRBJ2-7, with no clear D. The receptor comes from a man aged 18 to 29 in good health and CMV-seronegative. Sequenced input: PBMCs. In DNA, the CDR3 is TGTGCCAGCAGCTCGTCCCGAGCCTACGAGCAGTACTTC. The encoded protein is CASSSSRAYEQYF.